A single sample is the source of the 19 T cell receptor beta chains below, sequenced in a study of vaccination effects on CD4 cells after COVID-19. These receptors' targets are unknown. Assay used: immunoSEQ multiplex PCR; TCRdb lists only in-frame clones, some missing. The sample lists 41,000 or so clones, around 77% occurring once. Pools of viral peptides were used by the ViraFEST assay to expand antigen-specific CD4+ T cells ahead of sequencing. Culture lasted about nine days before CD4+ T cell isolation. Vaccine recipients lacked prior SARS-CoV-2 infection and had negative nucleocapsid antibodies. Sequenced material: CD4+ T cells from PBMCs cultured with HCoV-NL63 spike peptides, taken before COVID-19 vaccination. These TCRs come from a human donor who received a COVID-19 vaccine.

This rearrangement joins TRBV5-1 to TRBJ2-3; the match to TRBD2 covers 11 bases. CDR3 length: 16 amino acids. V shed 4 bases, J shed 2 bases, and the junction held 6 bases outside the gene matches. CDR1 is SGHRS, CDR2 YFSETQ, per germline. The CDR3 DNA reads as TGCGCCAGCAGCCGGCAACTAGCGGGGGTCACAGATACGCAGTATTTT. Translated, it gives CASSRQLAGVTDTQYF.

On this clone itself: The junction does not match germline at one end; this may be a read error. This chain joins TRBV28 and TRBJ1-3; 9 bases are a match to TRBD1. Germline CDR1 reads MDHEN; CDR2 reads SYDVKM. The CDR3 is made up of 13 amino acids. Here the CDR3 reads CASRDRGGNIIYF. The CDR3 region has the DNA TGTGCCAGCAGGGACAGGGGTGGAAACATCATATATTTT.

The gene calls are TRBV5-6 and TRBJ2-3, with D perhaps given as TRBD1 or TRBD2 (6 bases each). CDR1 and CDR2 (germline): SGHDT, YYEEEE. Trimming cost V 4 bases and J 0 bases, with 21 bases left between them. This CDR3 region has 18 residues. The CDR3 sequence is CASSLVGLGGLSTDTQYF. As DNA, the CDR3 is TGTGCCAGCAGCCTCGTAGGCCTCGGGGGCCTGAGCACAGATACGCAGTATTTT.

The chain joins TRBV5-1 to TRBJ1-2; D remains ambiguous. Germline CDR1 reads SGHRS; CDR2 reads YFSETQ. This CDR3 has 13 amino acids. The ends were cut back, 3 bases at V and 8 bases at J, with 14 bases in the middle. CDR3 sequence (DNA): TGCGCCAGCAGCTACTTCGTCGGGAGGGGCTACACCTTC. As protein: CASSYFVGRGYTF.

This chain links TRBV5-5 with TRBJ2-7; D is unresolved. CDR3 length: 13 residues. The germline gives CDR1 SGHKS, CDR2 YYEKEE (reference sequence). Trimming left V 2 bases short and J 1 base short, with 7 bases between. CDR3: CASSFGVSYEQYV. CDR3 sequence (DNA): TGTGCCAGCAGCTTTGGGGTTTCCTACGAGCAGTACGTC.

The chain joins TRBV16 to TRBJ2-2, with D perhaps TRBD1 (6 bases). This CDR3 is 14 amino acids long. V was clipped by 3 bases and J by 4 bases, with 9 bases between them. Germline V lookup: CDR1 KGHSY, CDR2 FQNENV. The CDR3 region is CASSQLDSTGELFF. The CDR3 DNA reads TGTGCCAGCAGCCAGCTGGACAGCACCGGGGAGCTGTTTTTT.

V usage is TRBV28 and J usage is TRBJ2-7; either TRBD1 or TRBD2 may supply D (6 bases each). Germline CDR1 and CDR2: MDHEN and SYDVKM. This CDR3 region has 15 residues. The V and J ends lost 6 bases and 0 bases respectively, with 15 bases between them. Written as DNA, the CDR3 is TGTGCCAGCAGCGGGGGCAGGAGTAGCTCCTACGAGCAGTACGTC. Its protein is CASSGGRSSSYEQYV.

There are a few counts of this clone. CDR3 DNA: TGTGCCAGCAGCCAAGCCGGAGGGGGCACTGAAGCTTTCTTT. Translated, it gives CASSQAGGGTEAFF. The chain links TRBV3-1 (or the pseudogene TRBV3-2) to TRBJ1-1, with D possibly matching TRBD1 (6 bases). The germline V gene has CDR1 LGHDT and CDR2 YNNKEL (reference sequence). V lost 1 base to trimming and J lost 4 bases, with 10 bases between them. This CDR3 has 14 amino acids.

The rearrangement links TRBV5-1 to TRBJ2-2, with TRBD2 as a possible D gene (5 bases). In germline, CDR1 is SGHRS, CDR2 YFSETQ. This CDR3 has 15 amino acids. The V end was cut by 1 base, the J end by 5 bases, with 12 bases between. CDR3 DNA sequence: TGCGCCAGCAGCTTGAGCGGCCCTACGACCGGGGAGCTGTTTTTT. Translation: CASSLSGPTTGELFF.

The chain combines TRBV5-3 with TRBJ2-3; 11 nucleotides align to TRBD2. TRBV5-3 is designated an ORF whose function remains uncertain. The CDR3 length is 17 residues. The V segment lost 0 bases and the J segment 3 bases; nucleotides outside the gene matches: 6. CDR3 in amino acids: CARSLGASGGKTDTQYF. In DNA form, the CDR3 reads TGTGCCAGAAGCTTGGGGGCTAGCGGGGGGAAGACAGATACGCAGTATTTT.

This clone was detected a few times. The CDR3 region has the DNA TGCGCCAGCAGCTTGGAATCGGGTGGGGGCTACACCTTC. It encodes CASSLESGGGYTF. The chain uses TRBV5-1 and TRBJ1-2; D gene ambiguous. The CDR3 covers 13 residues. V gave up 0 bases and J gave up 8 bases, with 11 bases separating them. Germline V lookup: CDR1 SGHRS, CDR2 YFSETQ.

As regards this clone: The sample has other DNA sequences that encode this CDR3 too. V and J are TRBV5-1 and TRBJ2-5, with D possibly being TRBD1 (6 bases). This CDR3 is 14 amino acids long. CDR1 SGHRS and CDR2 YFSETQ come from the germline V gene. V lost 4 bases, J lost 2 bases, and 12 bases lay in between. CDR3 region: CASSQQGNQETQYF. The CDR3 DNA reads TGCGCCAGCAGCCAACAGGGTAATCAAGAGACCCAGTACTTC.

The rearrangement uses TRBV6-2 or TRBV6-3 and TRBJ2-2; 11 nucleotides line up with TRBD1. This CDR3 spans 15 amino acids. The junction had 5 bases not matched to a gene; V was cut back by 6 bases and J by 5 bases. Germline values: CDR1 MNHEY, CDR2 SVGEGT. Here the CDR3 DNA reads TGTGCCAGCAGCGGACAGGGGGCTGGGACCGGGGAGCTGTTTTTT. As protein: CASSGQGAGTGELFF.

This CDR3 is CASSPRSGGSTGELFF. The CDR3 DNA reads as TGCGCCAGCAGCCCGCGAAGCGGGGGTAGCACCGGGGAGCTGTTTTTT. The chain employs TRBV4-1 and TRBJ2-2; 8 positions match TRBD2. J was trimmed by 4 bases and V by 4 bases; bases with no gene match: 8. The germline V gene encodes CDR1 MGHRA and CDR2 YSYEKL. The CDR3 covers 16 residues.

The rearrangement joins TRBV5-1 to TRBJ2-1, with D possibly being TRBD1 (5 bases). Trimming left V 2 bases short and J 5 bases short, with 14 bases between. CDR3 length equals 15 residues. The germline V gene encodes CDR1 SGHRS and CDR2 YFSETQ. The CDR3 region has the DNA TGCGCCAGCAGCTTCGAGAGACAGAAGGACAATGAGCAGTTCTTC. Translating gives CASSFERQKDNEQFF.

This clone appeared a few times. Written as DNA, the CDR3 is TGTGCCAGCAGGAGGGGACTAGGCAATCAGCCCCAGCATTTT. Amino acids: CASRRGLGNQPQHF. The genes are TRBV2 and TRBJ1-5; maybe TRBD1 (5 bases). The CDR3 runs to 14 residues. CDR1 and CDR2 from the germline V gene are SNHLY and FYNNEI. V was trimmed by 6 bases and J by 2 bases, leaving 11 bases between them.

This sequence joins TRBV29-1 and TRBJ2-5, with 8 bases identical to TRBD1. With 6 bases clipped from V and 5 bases from J, the junction kept 5 bases outside the gene matches. CDR3 length equals 12 residues. CDR1 is SQVTM, CDR2 ANQGSEA, per germline. The chain's CDR3 is CSVETGVETQYF. The CDR3 DNA follows: TGCAGCGTGGAGACAGGGGTCGAGACCCAGTACTTC.

The chain joins TRBV29-1 to TRBJ2-4; a weak D match, TRBD2 (5 bases). Between the trimmed V and J ends, which lost 3 bases and 3 bases, there was a span of 9 bases. This CDR3 has 13 residues. Germline values: CDR1 SQVTM, CDR2 ANQGSEA. CDR3 nucleotide sequence: TGCAGCGTTGAGAGGGAGTACAAAAACATTCAGTACTTC. Translating it yields CSVEREYKNIQYF.

The rearrangement links TRBV7-2 to TRBJ1-2, with unresolved D. Trimming took 5 bases from V and 4 from J, leaving 8 bases between them. Germline V gene data show CDR1 as SGHTA and CDR2 as FQGNSA. The CDR3 extends over 12 amino acids. The CDR3 sequence is CASSPVRYGYTF. CDR3 sequence (DNA): TGTGCCAGCAGCCCAGTTCGCTATGGCTACACCTTC.